These T cell receptor beta chains were read from a single sample in a study of T cell responses to AZD1222 COVID-19 vaccine. The assay was immunoSEQ multiplex PCR, and TCRdb's table has in-frame clones only and misses some. The sample records some 130,000 clones, 70% to 90% being singletons. Sequences were derived from peripheral blood, sampled on day 0 of AZD1222 vaccination. The receptors were sampled from an adult in good health. Each CDR3 is given with its conserved first and last residue. The order of the fields is CDR3 protein, CDR3 DNA, D gene, clone size, V gene, J gene. D genes are given only for firm matches. Rows give clone size only sometimes, using once, few, many, or a class for an expanded clone.

CASSSGTGGVKNIQYF	TGTGCCAGCAGTTCCGGGACAGGGGGCGTAAAAAACATTCAGTACTTC	TRBD1	-	TRBV6-2/TRBV6-3	TRBJ2-4
CASSLEGAAKNIQYF	TGTGCCAGCAGTTTGGAGGGGGCGGCCAAAAACATTCAGTACTTC	-	-	TRBV28	TRBJ2-4
CASSNRDQLRIYEQYF	TGTGCCAGCAGCAATCGAGACCAGTTAAGGATCTACGAGCAGTACTTC	-	once	TRBV21-1	TRBJ2-7
CASSPDRKETQYF	TGTGCCAGCAGCCCGGACAGAAAAGAGACCCAGTACTTC	-	-	TRBV6-5	TRBJ2-5
CASSPRQGSNEKLFF	TGTGCCAGTAGTCCCCGACAGGGGTCTAATGAAAAACTGTTTTTT	TRBD1	-	TRBV19	TRBJ1-4
CASSHHLAGGPSGDETQYF	TGTGCCAGCAGCCACCACCTAGCGGGAGGGCCCAGTGGTGATGAGACCCAGTACTTC	TRBD2	-	TRBV14	TRBJ2-5
CASSSQVGGPTDTQYF	TGTGCCAGCAGTTCCCAGGTGGGGGGGCCCACAGATACGCAGTATTTT	-	-	TRBV27	TRBJ2-3
CASSLTEWADTQYF	TGTGCCAGCAGCTTAACAGAATGGGCAGATACGCAGTATTTT	-	-	TRBV7-3	TRBJ2-3
CASSGGSTGLENTIYF	TGTGCCAGCAGCGGGGGCTCGACAGGGTTGGAAAACACCATATATTTT	TRBD1	-	TRBV9	TRBJ1-3
CASSYWDGSSYNSPLHF	TGTGCCAGCAGCTACTGGGACGGGAGCTCCTATAATTCACCCCTCCACTTT	-	few	TRBV14	TRBJ1-6
CASSRPGYREKLFF	TGTGCCAGCAGTCGACCCGGGTATAGGGAAAAACTGTTTTTT	-	-	TRBV11-2	TRBJ1-4
CASSYLASYTDTQYF	TGTGCCAGCAGTTACTTAGCGTCCTACACAGATACGCAGTATTTT	-	-	TRBV6-2/TRBV6-3	TRBJ2-3
CASSPQQTNEKLFF	TGTGCCAGCAGCCCACAGCAAACTAATGAAAAACTGTTTTTT	-	-	TRBV7-2	TRBJ1-4
CATSGTHVPPSGYTF	TGTGCCACCAGCGGAACTCACGTCCCCCCCTCTGGCTACACCTTC	-	-	TRBV15	TRBJ1-2
CASSSQETQYF	TGTGCCAGCAGCTCCCAAGAGACCCAGTACTTC	-	-	TRBV11-1	TRBJ2-5
CASSLEPPLYGYTF	TGTGCCAGCAGCTTAGAGCCACCGCTCTATGGCTACACCTTC	-	-	TRBV5-4	TRBJ1-2
CARGQGGPNEQFF	TGTGCCAGAGGGCAGGGCGGCCCTAATGAGCAGTTCTTC	-	-	TRBV2	TRBJ2-1
CASRGRQENSPLHF	TGTGCCTCCCGGGGGAGGCAGGAAAATTCACCCCTCCACTTT	-	-	TRBV30	TRBJ1-6
CASSLRQERLFF	TGTGCCAGCAGCCTTCGACAGGAGCGGCTGTTTTTT	-	-	TRBV4-2	TRBJ2-2
CAHRTWGTAPNYGYTF	TGTGCCCACCGTACTTGGGGGACAGCCCCTAACTATGGCTACACCTTC	TRBD1	-	TRBV30	TRBJ1-2
CASSLWGAPTDTQYF	TGTGCCAGCAGTCTATGGGGGGCTCCCACAGATACGCAGTATTTT	-	-	TRBV27	TRBJ2-3
CASSSLFSALADTQYF	TGTGCCAGCAGCTCCCTGTTTTCAGCCCTCGCAGATACGCAGTATTTT	-	-	TRBV27	TRBJ2-3
CASSLVVGADTQYF	TGTGCCAGCAGCTTAGTTGTGGGGGCTGATACGCAGTATTTT	-	-	TRBV7-9	TRBJ2-3
CASSLSSGRKEQFF	TGTGCCAGCAGCCTATCGAGCGGGAGGAAAGAGCAGTTCTTC	TRBD2	few	TRBV27	TRBJ2-1
CASSLTGNTIYF	TGTGCCAGCAGCCTGACTGGAAACACCATATATTTT	-	-	TRBV3-1/TRBV3-2	TRBJ1-3
CASSTNSGANVLTF	TGTGCCAGCAGCACCAACTCTGGGGCCAACGTCCTGACTTTC	-	-	TRBV7-6	TRBJ2-6
CASSWGEVRSYNEQFF	TGTGCCAGCAGCTGGGGGGAAGTGAGGTCCTACAATGAGCAGTTCTTC	-	-	TRBV5-4	TRBJ2-1